The rows below give T cell receptor beta chains drawn from one sample of a study of Ad26.COV2.S vaccination and SARS-CoV-2 variants. This table comes from immunoSEQ multiplex PCR, and its TCRdb copy is limited to in-frame clones, with some not included. The table lists hundreds of thousands of clones, about nine tenths of them singletons. The specimen was peripheral blood, collected in a trial of Ad26.COV2.S vaccine versus placebo. These receptors originate from a person between 18 and 65 years old who received the Ad26.COV2.S COVID-19 vaccine or a placebo. Both conserved end residues are trimmed from each CDR3. The D gene is left open where the match is weak.

V,D,CDR3
TRBV19,TRBD1,ASTPTGKNAEAF
TRBV13,NA,ASSSSLGQGDTEAF
TRBV25-1,NA,ASGAGDSPLH
TRBV7-9,TRBD1,ASSSGEQGTYEQY
TRBV4-1,NA,ASSQVLGGQDTQY
TRBV6-6,NA,ASSLTGGGETQY
TRBV30,TRBD1,AWTTGGGNYYGYT
TRBV4-1,NA,ASSRIREQETQY
TRBV5-5,TRBD1,ASSLFGTEAYGYT
TRBV9,TRBD1,ASSADRYNTEAF
TRBV4-2,TRBD2,ASSQDLDLFGGALDTQY
TRBV25-1,TRBD2,ASSDPTSGGSGTGELF
TRBV10-3,NA,AISESTGTSPLH
TRBV6-6,TRBD1,ASSKTGGAEYEQY
TRBV20-1,NA,SASGLIEAF
TRBV7-9,TRBD1,ASSLVRDRETYGYT
TRBV28,NA,ASSLPDGGNQPQH
TRBV6-6,NA,ASSSLRGWY
TRBV9,TRBD2,ASSPGGTSDPDTQY
TRBV5-8,NA,ASSYRQASYEQY
TRBV6-4,NA,ASSPEQGQPQH
TRBV27,TRBD1,ASSLTGGVNQPQH
TRBV7-2,TRBD1,ASSLVPGGAGNYGYT
TRBV5-1,NA,ASSLAPGQSVNTEAF
TRBV7-9,NA,ASSPGGARMNTEAF
TRBV5-1,TRBD1,ASSLSDRIYEQY
TRBV9,NA,ASSVAGAGNTGELF
TRBV27,TRBD2,ASSFGLAGGPTTDTQY
TRBV5-1,NA,ASSLEGLNSPLH
TRBV18,TRBD2,ASSPRSGEYNEQF
TRBV5-6,TRBD2,ASSPRLAVNTGELF
TRBV20-1,TRBD2,SASSGGTLSTDTQY
TRBV5-4,TRBD2,ASSPGGSRTYEQY
TRBV11-2,TRBD2,ASSPAGGADEQY
TRBV4-2,TRBD2,ASSLLTSGDSYEQY
TRBV14,NA,ASSRLGGTANTGELF
TRBV10-3,TRBD2,AIRGTSGGDSTDTQY
TRBV5-1,TRBD1,ASTETGSNSPLH
TRBV6-2/TRBV6-3,NA,ASSLWDADQGNTIY
TRBV4-1,NA,ASSQANQGSEAF
TRBV5-1,NA,ASSPPTGLTDTQY
TRBV4-3,NA,ASSQDQGWNEQF
TRBV4-1,NA,ASSQWGNTEAF
TRBV6-2/TRBV6-3,NA,ASSYRLNWDTEAF
TRBV10-3,TRBD2,AITPAGGLNTQY
TRBV2,TRBD1,AREDRGSNSPLH
TRBV30,NA,AWSEVEAF
TRBV6-5,NA,ASSLQGTNYGYT
TRBV25-1,NA,ASSEPMVSETQY
TRBV7-8,TRBD1,ASSVDRGRGEQY
TRBV30,NA,AWSVQAGNGYT
TRBV10-3,NA,AISLDSLSSGTEAF
TRBV6-5,NA,ASSYSNVNRYT
TRBV27,NA,ASSPPGGANYEQY
TRBV12-3/TRBV12-4,NA,ASTEGAGHEQY
TRBV5-1,NA,ASSSDGGEAF
TRBV6-6,TRBD1,ASSYTGTANTGELF
TRBV6-2/TRBV6-3,TRBD2,ASNPSGGKEQF
TRBV9,NA,ASSVDAGSSYEQY